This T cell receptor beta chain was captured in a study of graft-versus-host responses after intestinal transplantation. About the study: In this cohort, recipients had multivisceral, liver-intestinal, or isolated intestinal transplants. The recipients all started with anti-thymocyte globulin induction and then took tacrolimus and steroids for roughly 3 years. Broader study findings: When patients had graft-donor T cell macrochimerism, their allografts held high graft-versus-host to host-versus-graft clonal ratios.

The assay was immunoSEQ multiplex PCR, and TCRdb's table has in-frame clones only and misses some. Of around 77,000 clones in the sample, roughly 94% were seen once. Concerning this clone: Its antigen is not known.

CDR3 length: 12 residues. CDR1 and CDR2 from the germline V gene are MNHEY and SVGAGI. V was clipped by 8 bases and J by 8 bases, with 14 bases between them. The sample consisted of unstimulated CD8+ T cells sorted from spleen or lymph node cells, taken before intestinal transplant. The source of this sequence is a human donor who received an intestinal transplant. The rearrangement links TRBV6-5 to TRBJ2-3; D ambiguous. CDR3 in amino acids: CASGIEVGTQYF. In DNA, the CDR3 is TGTGCCAGCGGGATTGAGGTCGGTACGCAGTATTTT.